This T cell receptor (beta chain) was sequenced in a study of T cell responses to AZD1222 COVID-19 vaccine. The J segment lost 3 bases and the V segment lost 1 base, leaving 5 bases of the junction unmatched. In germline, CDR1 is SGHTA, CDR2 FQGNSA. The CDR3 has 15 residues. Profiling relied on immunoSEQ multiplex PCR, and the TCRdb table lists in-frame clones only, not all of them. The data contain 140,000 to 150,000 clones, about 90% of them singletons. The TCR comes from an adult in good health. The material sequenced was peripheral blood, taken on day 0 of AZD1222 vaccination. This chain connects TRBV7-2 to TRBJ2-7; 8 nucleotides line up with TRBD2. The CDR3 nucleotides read TGTGCCAGCAGCTTAGACCGGGGGGGCCTCTACGAGCAGTACTTC. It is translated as CASSLDRGGLYEQYF.